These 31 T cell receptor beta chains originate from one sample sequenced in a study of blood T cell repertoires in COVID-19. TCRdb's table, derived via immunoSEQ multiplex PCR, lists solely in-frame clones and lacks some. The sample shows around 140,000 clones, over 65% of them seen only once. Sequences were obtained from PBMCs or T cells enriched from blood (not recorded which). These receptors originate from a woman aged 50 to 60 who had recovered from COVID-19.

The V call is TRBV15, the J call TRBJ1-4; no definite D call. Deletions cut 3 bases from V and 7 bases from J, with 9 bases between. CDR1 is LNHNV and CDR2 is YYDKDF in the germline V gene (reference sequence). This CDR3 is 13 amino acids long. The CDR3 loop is CATSRGRVEKLFF. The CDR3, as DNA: TGTGCCACCAGCAGGGGGAGGGTTGAAAAACTGTTTTTT.

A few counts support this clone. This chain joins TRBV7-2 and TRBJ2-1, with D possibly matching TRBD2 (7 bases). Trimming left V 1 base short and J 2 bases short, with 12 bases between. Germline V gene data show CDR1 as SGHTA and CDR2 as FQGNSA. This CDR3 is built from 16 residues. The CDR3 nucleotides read TGTGCCAGCAGCTTAGTAAACGGGGGGCCCTACAATGAGCAGTTCTTC. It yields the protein CASSLVNGGPYNEQFF.

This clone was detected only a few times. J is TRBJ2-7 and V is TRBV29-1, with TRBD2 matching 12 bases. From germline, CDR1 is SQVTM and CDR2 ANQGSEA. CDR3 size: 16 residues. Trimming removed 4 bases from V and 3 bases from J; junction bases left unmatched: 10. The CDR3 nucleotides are TGCAGCGTTGTGGTGACTAGCGGGGGCTCCTACTACGAGCAGTACTTC. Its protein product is CSVVVTSGGSYYEQYF.

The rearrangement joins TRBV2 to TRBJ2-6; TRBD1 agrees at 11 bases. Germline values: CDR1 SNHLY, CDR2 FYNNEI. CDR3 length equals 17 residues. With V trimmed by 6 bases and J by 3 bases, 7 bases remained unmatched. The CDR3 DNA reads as TGTGCCAGCAGAACCGGGACAGGGGGAATTGGGGCCAACGTCCTGACTTTC. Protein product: CASRTGTGGIGANVLTF.

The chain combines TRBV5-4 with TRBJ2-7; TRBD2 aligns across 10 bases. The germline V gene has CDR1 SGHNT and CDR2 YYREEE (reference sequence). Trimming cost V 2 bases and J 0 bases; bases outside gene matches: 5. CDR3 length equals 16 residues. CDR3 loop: CASSLGTSGDSYEQYF. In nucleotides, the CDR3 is TGTGCCAGCAGCTTAGGTACTAGCGGGGACTCCTACGAGCAGTACTTC.

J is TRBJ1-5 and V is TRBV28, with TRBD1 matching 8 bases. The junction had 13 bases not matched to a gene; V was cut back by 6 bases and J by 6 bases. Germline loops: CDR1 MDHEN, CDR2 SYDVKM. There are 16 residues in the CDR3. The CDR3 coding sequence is TGTGCCAGCAGCCCCCCGGACAGGGCCCTCCCTCAGCCCCAGCATTTT. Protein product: CASSPPDRALPQPQHF.

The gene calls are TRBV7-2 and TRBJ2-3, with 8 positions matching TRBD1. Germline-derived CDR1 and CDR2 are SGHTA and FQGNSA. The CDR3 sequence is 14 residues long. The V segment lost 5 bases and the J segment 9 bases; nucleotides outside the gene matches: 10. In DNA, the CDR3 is TGTGCCAGCAGCGCTCGTAGGACAGGGACGACGCAGTATTTT. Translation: CASSARRTGTTQYF.

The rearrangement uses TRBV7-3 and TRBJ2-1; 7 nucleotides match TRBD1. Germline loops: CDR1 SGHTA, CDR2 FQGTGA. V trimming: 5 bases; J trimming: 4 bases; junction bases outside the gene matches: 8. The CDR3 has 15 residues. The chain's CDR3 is CASSGLPTGYNEQFF. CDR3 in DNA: TGTGCCAGCAGCGGACTCCCGACAGGGTACAATGAGCAGTTCTTC.

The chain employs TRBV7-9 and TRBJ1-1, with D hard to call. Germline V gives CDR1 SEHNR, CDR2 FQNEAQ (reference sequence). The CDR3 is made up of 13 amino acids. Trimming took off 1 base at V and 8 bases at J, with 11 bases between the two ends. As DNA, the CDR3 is TGTGCCAGCAGCTTAGATGGGAGAAGAGAAGCTTTCTTT. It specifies CASSLDGRREAFF. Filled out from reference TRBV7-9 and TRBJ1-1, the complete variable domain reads DTGVSQNPRHKITKRGQNVTFRCDPISEHNRLYWYRQTLGQGPEFLTYFQNEAQLEKSRLLSDRFSAERPKGSFSTLEIQRTEQGDSAMYLCASSLDGRREAFFGQGTRLTVV.

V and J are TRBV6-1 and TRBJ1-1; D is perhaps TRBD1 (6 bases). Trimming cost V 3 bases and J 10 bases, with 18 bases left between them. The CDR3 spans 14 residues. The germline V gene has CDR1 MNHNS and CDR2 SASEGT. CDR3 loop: CASSDTGISSVAFF. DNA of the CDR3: TGTGCCAGCAGTGATACAGGGATAAGCTCGGTAGCTTTCTTT.

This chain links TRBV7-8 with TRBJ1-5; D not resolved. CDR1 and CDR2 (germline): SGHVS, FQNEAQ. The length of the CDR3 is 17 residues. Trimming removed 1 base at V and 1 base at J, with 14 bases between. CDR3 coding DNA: TGTGCCAGCAGCTTAGACCCCCGTAAACAGAGCAATCAGCCCCAGCATTTT. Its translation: CASSLDPRKQSNQPQHF.

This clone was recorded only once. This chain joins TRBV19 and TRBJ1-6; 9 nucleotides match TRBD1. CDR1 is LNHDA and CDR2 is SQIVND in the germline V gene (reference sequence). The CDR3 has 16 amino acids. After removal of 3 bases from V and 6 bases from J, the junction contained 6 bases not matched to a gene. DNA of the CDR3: TGTGCCAGTAGTATCGGGACAGGGCCAGCTAATTCACCCCTCCACTTT. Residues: CASSIGTGPANSPLHF.

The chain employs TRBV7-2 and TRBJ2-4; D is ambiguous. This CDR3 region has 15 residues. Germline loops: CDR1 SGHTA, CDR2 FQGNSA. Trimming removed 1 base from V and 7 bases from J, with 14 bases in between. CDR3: CASSLDKAGRNIQYF. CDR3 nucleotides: TGTGCCAGCAGCTTAGACAAGGCAGGCCGGAACATTCAGTACTTC.

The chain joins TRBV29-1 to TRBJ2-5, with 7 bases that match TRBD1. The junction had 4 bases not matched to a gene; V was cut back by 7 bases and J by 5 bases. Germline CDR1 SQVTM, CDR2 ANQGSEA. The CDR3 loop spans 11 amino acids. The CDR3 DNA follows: TGCAGCGCCCGGACAGGCGAGACCCAGTACTTC. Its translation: CSARTGETQYF.

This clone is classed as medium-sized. The CDR3 loop reads CASSSGTGVPGELFF. The CDR3 DNA reads as TGTGCCAGCAGTTCCGGGACAGGGGTCCCCGGGGAGCTGTTTTTT. This chain uses TRBV6-5 with TRBJ2-2, with 10 bases lining up with TRBD1. Trimming cost V 4 bases and J 6 bases; bases outside gene matches: 5. Germline V gene sequence: CDR1 MNHEY, CDR2 SVGAGI. This CDR3 is 15 amino acids long.

In DNA, the CDR3 is TGCAGCGTTGAAGATTCCCACCGGGACAGGGGGTATGGTGAAGCTTTCTTT. Its translation is CSVEDSHRDRGYGEAFF. The chain carries TRBV29-1 and TRBJ1-1; 11 bases align to TRBD1. Germline loops: CDR1 SQVTM, CDR2 ANQGSEA. V was clipped by 0 bases and J by 7 bases; unmatched bases: 13. The CDR3 has 17 residues. Together with reference TRBV29-1 and TRBJ1-1, the CDR3 gives the full variable domain: SAVISQKPSRDICQRGTSLTIQCQVDSQVTMMFWYRQQPGQSLTLIATANQGSEATYESGFVIDKFPISRPNLTFSTLTVSNMSPEDSSIYLCSVEDSHRDRGYGEAFFGQGTRLTVV.

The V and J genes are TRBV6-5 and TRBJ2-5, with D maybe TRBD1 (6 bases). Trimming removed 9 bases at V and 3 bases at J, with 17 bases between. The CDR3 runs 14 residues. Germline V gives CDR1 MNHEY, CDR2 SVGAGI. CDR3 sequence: CASSSLRGEETQYF. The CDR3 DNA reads TGTGCCAGTTCCTCTCTCAGGGGCGAAGAGACCCAGTACTTC.

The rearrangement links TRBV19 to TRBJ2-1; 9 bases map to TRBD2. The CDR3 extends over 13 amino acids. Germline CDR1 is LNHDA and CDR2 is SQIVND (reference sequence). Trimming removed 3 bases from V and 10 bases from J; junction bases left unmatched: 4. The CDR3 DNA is TGTGCCAGTAGTATGGCGACTAGCGGCGAGCAGTTCTTC. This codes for CASSMATSGEQFF.

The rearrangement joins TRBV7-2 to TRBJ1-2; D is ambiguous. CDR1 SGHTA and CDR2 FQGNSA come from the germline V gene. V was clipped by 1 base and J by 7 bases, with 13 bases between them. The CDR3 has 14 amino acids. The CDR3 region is CASSLEGGSVGYTF. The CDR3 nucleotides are TGTGCCAGCAGCTTAGAGGGAGGGTCGGTTGGCTACACCTTC.

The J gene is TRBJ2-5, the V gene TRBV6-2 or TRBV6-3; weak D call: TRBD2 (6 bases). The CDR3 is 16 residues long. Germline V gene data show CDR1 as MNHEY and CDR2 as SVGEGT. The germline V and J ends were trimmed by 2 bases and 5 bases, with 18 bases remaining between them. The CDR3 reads CASSYMSGAAGETQYF. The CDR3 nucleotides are TGTGCCAGCAGTTACATGTCGGGCGCGGCGGGGGAGACCCAGTACTTC.

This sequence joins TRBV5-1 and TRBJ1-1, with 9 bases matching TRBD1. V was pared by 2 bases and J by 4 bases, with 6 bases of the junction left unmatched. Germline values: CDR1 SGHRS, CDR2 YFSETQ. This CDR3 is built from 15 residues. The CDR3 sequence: CASSFTGGSGTEAFF. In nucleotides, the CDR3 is TGCGCCAGCAGCTTTACAGGGGGCTCGGGCACTGAAGCTTTCTTT.

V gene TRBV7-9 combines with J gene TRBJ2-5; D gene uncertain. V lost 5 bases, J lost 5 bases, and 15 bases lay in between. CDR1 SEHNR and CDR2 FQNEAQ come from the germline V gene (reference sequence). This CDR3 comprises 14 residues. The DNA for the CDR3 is TGTGCCAGCAGCCAAAGCAGCCCCGGGGAGACCCAGTACTTC. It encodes CASSQSSPGETQYF.

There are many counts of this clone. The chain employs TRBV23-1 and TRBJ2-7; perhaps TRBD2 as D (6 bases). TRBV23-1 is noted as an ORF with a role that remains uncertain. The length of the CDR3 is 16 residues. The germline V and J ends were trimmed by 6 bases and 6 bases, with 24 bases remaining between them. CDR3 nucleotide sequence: TGCGCCAGCAGCCATCCCTGGGGGACTCGTTCGGGCGAGCAGTACTTC. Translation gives CASSHPWGTRSGEQYF.

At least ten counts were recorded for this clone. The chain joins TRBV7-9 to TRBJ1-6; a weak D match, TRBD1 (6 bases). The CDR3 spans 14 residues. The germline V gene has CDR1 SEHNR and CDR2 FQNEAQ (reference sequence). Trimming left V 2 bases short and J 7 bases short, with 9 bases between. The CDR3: CASSLIGGNSPLHF. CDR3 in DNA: TGTGCCAGCAGCTTAATAGGGGGAAATTCACCCCTCCACTTT.

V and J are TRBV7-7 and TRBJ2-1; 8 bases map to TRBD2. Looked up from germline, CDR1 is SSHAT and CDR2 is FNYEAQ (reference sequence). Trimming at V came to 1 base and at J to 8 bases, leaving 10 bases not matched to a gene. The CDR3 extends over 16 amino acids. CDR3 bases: TGTGCCAGCAGCTTAGTGTTCGCGGGGGGCCTTCATGAGCAGTTCTTC. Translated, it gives CASSLVFAGGLHEQFF. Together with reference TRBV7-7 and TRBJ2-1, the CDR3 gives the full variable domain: GAGVSQSPRYKVTKRGQDVTLRCDPISSHATLYWYQQALGQGPEFLTYFNYEAQPDKSGLPSDRFSAERPEGSISTLTIQRTEQRDSAMYRCASSLVFAGGLHEQFFGPGTRLTVL.

The CDR3 DNA reads as TGTGCCAGTAGTACGGCTAGCGGCTCCTACGAGCAGTACTTC. Translating gives CASSTASGSYEQYF. The chain recombines TRBV19 with TRBJ2-7, with 7 positions matching TRBD2. V shed 4 bases, J shed 0 bases, and the junction held 3 bases outside the gene matches. Germline V gene sequence: CDR1 LNHDA, CDR2 SQIVND (reference sequence). CDR3 length: 14 residues.

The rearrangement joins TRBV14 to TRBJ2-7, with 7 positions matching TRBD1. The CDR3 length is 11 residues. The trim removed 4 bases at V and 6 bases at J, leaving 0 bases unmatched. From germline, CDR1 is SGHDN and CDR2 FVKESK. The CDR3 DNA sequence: TGTGCCAGCAGCCCAGGGGGCGAGCAGTACTTC. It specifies CASSPGGEQYF.

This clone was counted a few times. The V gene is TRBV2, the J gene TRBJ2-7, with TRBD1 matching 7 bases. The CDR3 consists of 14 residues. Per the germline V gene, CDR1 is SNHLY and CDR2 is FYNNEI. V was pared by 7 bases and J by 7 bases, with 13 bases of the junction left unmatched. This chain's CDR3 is CASNLDRANGEQYF. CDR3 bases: TGTGCCAGCAACCTCGACAGGGCAAATGGGGAGCAGTACTTC.

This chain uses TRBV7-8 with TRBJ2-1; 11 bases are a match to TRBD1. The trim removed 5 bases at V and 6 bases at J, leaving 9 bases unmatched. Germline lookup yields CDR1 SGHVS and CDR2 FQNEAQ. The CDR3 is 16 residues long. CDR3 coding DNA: TGTGCCAGCAGCCGACCCCCCGGGACAGGGGGCAATGAGCAGTTCTTC. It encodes CASSRPPGTGGNEQFF.

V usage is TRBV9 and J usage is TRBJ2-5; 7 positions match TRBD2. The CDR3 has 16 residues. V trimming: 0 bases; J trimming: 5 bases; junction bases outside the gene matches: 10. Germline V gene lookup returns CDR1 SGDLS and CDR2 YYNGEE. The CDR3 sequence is CASSVGVQGGEETQYF. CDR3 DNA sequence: TGTGCCAGCAGCGTAGGCGTCCAGGGAGGGGAGGAGACCCAGTACTTC.

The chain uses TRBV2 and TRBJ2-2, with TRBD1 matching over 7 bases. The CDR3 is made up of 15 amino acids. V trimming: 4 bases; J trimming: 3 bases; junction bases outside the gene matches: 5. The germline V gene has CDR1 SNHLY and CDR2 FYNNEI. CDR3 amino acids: CASSGYRGDTGELFF. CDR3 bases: TGTGCCAGCAGTGGCTACAGGGGCGACACCGGGGAGCTGTTTTTT.